Presented here are 24 T cell receptor beta chains from one specimen sequenced in a study of metastatic and nonmetastatic thyroid tumors. No patient had received any treatment before thyroid surgery. Via MiXCR, TCRdb re-called the PCR reads. Of just under 60,000 clones detected, roughly 15% appear once; the ten largest clones hold roughly a tenth. The sequencing sample was made of blood. The receptors here all came from a male donor with papillary thyroid cancer or a benign thyroid nodule (not recorded which). Some clones in this sample may be carry-over from other donors' samples.

This clone was seen ten or more times. The genes are TRBV9 and TRBJ2-6; D call uncertain. The CDR3 contains 14 residues. Germline CDR1 reads SGDLS; CDR2 reads YYNGEE. Trimming removed 4 bases at V and 4 bases at J, with 9 bases between. CDR3 loop: CASSLSVGANVLTF. The CDR3 DNA follows: TGTGCCAGCAGCCTATCTGTGGGGGCCAACGTCCTGACTTTC.

Only a few counts were recorded for this clone. Given a much more abundant clone one base away, this may be a read error. This rearrangement joins TRBV2 to TRBJ2-5, with no clear D. The length of the CDR3 is 10 residues. Germline loops: CDR1 SNHLY, CDR2 FYNNEI. Here the CDR3 DNA reads TGTGGCAGCGTGTTAGAGACCCAGTACTTC. Amino acid sequence: CGSVLETQYF.

This clone was seen many times. The chain uses TRBV19 and TRBJ1-5; D might be TRBD1 (5 bases). Germline V gives CDR1 LNHDA, CDR2 SQIVND (reference sequence). V was pared by 10 bases and J by 7 bases, with 20 bases between. This CDR3 is built from 14 residues. CDR3 in amino acids: CATTGGGEFQPQHF. The CDR3 region has the DNA TGTGCCACCACCGGTGGAGGGGAATTCCAGCCCCAGCATTTT.

This clone was recorded many times. The J gene is TRBJ1-1, the V gene TRBV11-2, with a weak D call TRBD1 (6 bases). The germline gives CDR1 SGHAT, CDR2 FQNNGV. Trimming removed 1 base from V and 0 bases from J, with 12 bases in between. This CDR3 region has 16 residues. The CDR3 bases are TGTGCCAGCAGCTTAGTTGGAGGACAGATGAACACTGAAGCTTTCTTT. Translating gives CASSLVGGQMNTEAFF. Full variable domain (rest looked up from reference TRBV11-2 and TRBJ1-1): EAGVAQSPRYKIIEKRQSVAFWCNPISGHATLYWYQQILGQGPKLLIQFQNNGVVDDSQLPKDRFSAERLKGVDSTLKIQPAKLEDSAVYLCASSLVGGQMNTEAFFGQGTRLTVV.

At least ten counts were recorded for this clone. The V and J genes are TRBV25-1 and TRBJ1-5, with 10 bases that match TRBD1. Germline V gene sequence: CDR1 MGHDK, CDR2 SYGVNS. This CDR3 has 17 amino acids. The V segment lost 5 bases and the J segment 7 bases; nucleotides outside the gene matches: 14. CDR3 sequence reads: CASSSPLGTGVTQPQHF. The CDR3, as DNA: TGTGCCAGCAGTTCACCACTTGGGACAGGGGTAACACAGCCCCAGCATTTT. Variable domain in full (rest from reference TRBV25-1 and TRBJ1-5): EADIYQTPRYLVIGTGKKITLECSQTMGHDKMYWYQQDPGMELHLIHYSYGVNSTEKGDLSSESTVSRIRTEHFPLTLESARPSHTSQYLCASSSPLGTGVTQPQHFGDGTRLSIL.

This clone turned up a few times. A read error may explain this, as a much larger clone is one base away. The V and J genes are TRBV28 and TRBJ2-3, with D possibly being TRBD2 (5 bases). The CDR3 covers 18 residues. The germline gives CDR1 MDHEN, CDR2 SYDVKM. The V and J ends lost 6 bases and 1 base respectively, with 23 bases between them. The CDR3 DNA reads as TGTGCCAGCAGGGGATTCCCTTCTTTGCGGACTTGCACAGATACGCAGTATTTT. Translated: CASRGFPSLRTCTDTQYF.

This clone appeared a few times. Possible read error: a much larger clone is one base away. The chain uses TRBV5-5 and TRBJ1-2; 7 nucleotides line up with TRBD1. Germline V gene sequence: CDR1 SGHKS, CDR2 YYEKEE (reference sequence). This CDR3 comprises 14 residues. Trimming cost V 4 bases and J 4 bases; bases outside gene matches: 7. CDR3 sequence reads: CASSAAGTVYGYTF. CDR3 sequence (DNA): TGTGCCAGCAGCGCAGCCGGGACAGTCTATGGCTACACCTTC.

The table lists this clone with a few counts. Possible read error: a much larger clone is one base away. The chain uses TRBV20-1 and TRBJ2-2; D unresolved. The CDR3 extends over 11 amino acids. Germline V lookup: CDR1 DFQATT, CDR2 SNEGSKA (reference sequence). The CDR3 here is CRATGVGELFF. In DNA form, the CDR3 reads TGCAGGGCTACCGGAGTCGGGGAGCTGTTTTTT.

The rearrangement uses TRBV30 and TRBJ2-7; unclear D gene. Germline CDR1 GTSNPN, CDR2 SVGIG (reference sequence). Deletions cut 2 bases from V and 1 base from J, with 6 bases between. The CDR3 covers 12 residues. The CDR3, as DNA: TGTGCCTGGAGTTACATATCCTACGAGCAGTACTTC. It specifies CAWSYISYEQYF.

This clone was found many times. The same CDR3 arises from other DNA sequences in this sample as well. CDR3 DNA: TGTGCCAGCAGTTCACTTTTTAGCGGGGCCCCGGCTTGGCAGTTCTTC. It specifies CASSSLFSGAPAWQFF. The chain couples TRBV27 to TRBJ2-1; 8 nucleotides agree with TRBD2. V shed 4 bases, J shed 12 bases, and the junction held 17 bases outside the gene matches. This CDR3 comprises 16 residues. The germline CDR1 and CDR2 sequences are MNHEY and SMNVEV (reference sequence).

The V and J genes are TRBV2 and TRBJ2-7; 11 bases fit TRBD1. CDR1 and CDR2 from the germline V gene are SNHLY and FYNNEI. The CDR3 consists of 16 residues. Trimming took 6 bases from V and 1 from J; bases not matched to a gene: 8. CDR3 sequence reads: CASRDRGLGSSYEQYF. For the CDR3, the DNA is TGTGCCAGCAGGGACAGGGGGCTCGGTAGTTCCTACGAGCAGTACTTC.

This clone has ten or more counts. The same CDR3 also results from other DNA sequences found in this sample. The chain employs TRBV7-6 and TRBJ2-7; TRBD2 agrees at 10 bases. V lost 5 bases, J lost 1 base, and 8 bases stayed unmatched. Germline V gene sequence: CDR1 SGHVS, CDR2 FNYEAQ. CDR3 size: 16 residues. CDR3 sequence (DNA): TGTGCCAGCAGCCCCCGGACTAGCGGAATATCCTACGAGCAGTACGTC. Residues: CASSPRTSGISYEQYV.

This clone was picked up many times. The CDR3 DNA reads TGTGCTAGTGGTTTGGTAGTGGGGGCGGAAAACTATGGCTACACCTTC. It codes for CASGLVVGAENYGYTF. The rearrangement uses TRBV12-5 and TRBJ1-2; maybe TRBD1 (6 bases). CDR1 LGHNT and CDR2 FRNRAP come from the germline V gene. Trimming took 0 bases from V and 2 from J, leaving 13 bases between them. The CDR3 length is 16 residues.

V and J are TRBV5-1 and TRBJ1-5; a possible D gene is TRBD1 (5 bases). The CDR3 is 14 amino acids. The germline CDR1 and CDR2 sequences are SGHRS and YFSETQ. V lost 4 bases, J lost 4 bases, and 12 bases lay in between. CDR3 in amino acids: CASSGGPGNQPQHF. In nucleotides, the CDR3 is TGCGCCAGCAGCGGGGGACCCGGGAATCAGCCCCAGCATTTT.

This clone was picked up a small number of times. A read error is likely, as this CDR3 ends without the conserved phenylalanine or tryptophan. This chain uses TRBV6-1 with TRBJ1-5; no firm D call. V lost 5 bases to trimming and J lost 8 bases, with 16 bases between them. Germline CDR1 reads MNHNS; CDR2 reads SASEGT. This CDR3 comprises 14 residues. CDR3: CASSPSGMDKPQHL. In DNA form, the CDR3 reads TGTGCCAGCAGTCCAAGCGGAATGGATAAGCCCCAGCATTTA.

Concerning this clone: Compared with germline, one end of the junction differs, possibly owing to a read error. The identical CDR3 is also encoded by other nucleotide sequences in the sample. The chain links TRBV7-3 to TRBJ2-5; the match to TRBD1 covers 7 bases. From germline, CDR1 is SGHTA and CDR2 FQGTGA. CDR3 size: 14 residues. This CDR3 reads CASSPTGDQETQYF. The CDR3 bases are TGCGCCAGCAGCCCAACAGGGGACCAAGAGACCCAGTACTTC.

This clone was counted many times. V usage is TRBV30 and J usage is TRBJ2-7; D perhaps matches TRBD2 (6 bases). The V gene lost 2 bases and the J gene lost 0 bases, with 23 bases spanning the gap. The CDR3 is made up of 18 amino acids. Germline lookup yields CDR1 GTSNPN and CDR2 SVGIG (reference sequence). This chain's CDR3 is CAWSSGRVFGTLSYEQYV. The DNA of the CDR3 is TGTGCCTGGAGTTCCGGCCGGGTCTTCGGGACTCTCTCCTACGAGCAGTACGTC.

Many counts were recorded for this clone. V gene TRBV7-9 combines with J gene TRBJ2-5; weak D call: TRBD1 (6 bases). Germline V lookup: CDR1 SEHNR, CDR2 FQNEAQ (reference sequence). The CDR3 totals 14 residues. V was pared by 5 bases and J by 0 bases, with 10 bases between. In nucleotides, the CDR3 is TGTGCCAGCAGCGTACACAGGGACCAAGAGACCCAGTACTTC. Translation gives CASSVHRDQETQYF.

This clone was seen once. Mismatch with germline at one junction end may stem from a read error. The chain recombines TRBV20-1 with TRBJ1-5; D is perhaps TRBD1 (5 bases). The CDR3 runs 13 residues. Germline V lookup: CDR1 DFQATT, CDR2 SNEGSKA (reference sequence). The CDR3 region has the DNA TGCAGTGCTAAGGGTGGAGGGGAACAGCCCCAACATTTT. Translating it yields CSAKGGGEQPQHF.

This clone was recorded many times. The chain joins TRBV4-1 to TRBJ2-3; possible D gene TRBD2, 5 bases. V was pared by 1 base and J by 2 bases, with 10 bases between. In germline, CDR1 is MGHRA, CDR2 YSYEKL. The CDR3 length is 15 residues. DNA of the CDR3: TGCGCCAGCAGCCAAGCCGGGGTTAACACAGATACGCAGTATTTT. This translates into CASSQAGVNTDTQYF.

This clone was counted many times. This chain joins TRBV11-1 and TRBJ1-1, with D possibly TRBD1 on 5 matching bases. Trimming shortened V by 6 bases and J by 5 bases, and 22 bases separated the two germline ends. This CDR3 is built from 16 residues. The germline V gene has CDR1 SGHAT and CDR2 FQDESV (reference sequence). The CDR3 DNA sequence: TGTGCCAGCAGAACCCCGAGTACGGGGGGAGGGACTGAAGCTTTCTTT. Translation gives CASRTPSTGGGTEAFF.

This clone was recorded at least ten times. The chain couples TRBV24-1 to TRBJ1-2, with 8 nucleotides matching TRBD1. With 4 bases clipped from V and 3 bases from J, the junction kept 9 bases outside the gene matches. There are 16 residues in the CDR3. CDR1 is KGHDR and CDR2 is SFDVKD in the germline V gene. CDR3 nucleotides: TGTGCCACCAGTGACGTAAGAAAGGGACAGGACTATGGCTACACCTTC. As protein: CATSDVRKGQDYGYTF.

The table lists this clone with a few counts. This chain joins TRBV6-1 and TRBJ1-5; TRBD1 might be the D (6 bases). V lost 4 bases, J lost 7 bases, and 17 bases lay in between. The germline CDR1 and CDR2 sequences are MNHNS and SASEGT. The length of the CDR3 is 15 residues. CDR3 residues: CASSGGHALGQPQHF. In DNA, the CDR3 is TGTGCCAGCAGTGGGGGACATGCTCTAGGGCAGCCCCAGCATTTT.

In its sample, this clone was seen a few times. A much more abundant neighbour one base away suggests this may be a read error. The chain joins TRBV28 to TRBJ1-1; D remains unclear. The CDR3 is 15 residues long. The germline V gene encodes CDR1 MDHEN and CDR2 SYDVKM. The DNA of the CDR3 is TGTGCCATCAGTTTTCCCGGAGATAGGTACACTGAAGCTTTCTTT. Its protein product is CAISFPGDRYTEAFF.